The 11 T cell receptor beta chains listed next were all sequenced from one sample in a study of blood T cell repertoires in COVID-19. The data were produced by immunoSEQ multiplex PCR, yet TCRdb's version contains in-frame clones alone and is incomplete. The data show some 250,000 clones, with roughly four fifths seen just once and 1.9% held by the top ten. Sequencing input: peripheral blood. The receptors come from a man aged 30 to 39 who had recovered from COVID-19.

The chain uses TRBV13 and TRBJ1-2; TRBD1 matches 11 bases. Germline-derived CDR1 and CDR2 are PRHDT and FYEKMQ (reference sequence). Trimming removed 4 bases from V and 2 bases from J; junction bases left unmatched: 3. The CDR3 sequence is 15 residues long. The CDR3 DNA reads TGTGCCAGCAGCTACCGGGACAGGGGGAACTATGGCTACACCTTC. It yields the protein CASSYRDRGNYGYTF.

The chain is built from TRBV4-2 and TRBJ2-3; 8 nucleotides agree with TRBD2. CDR1 is LGHNA, CDR2 YNFKEQ, per germline. The V segment lost 4 bases and the J segment 0 bases; nucleotides outside the gene matches: 12. The CDR3 totals 18 residues. The CDR3 protein is CASSPPGRGGPSTDTQYF. The CDR3 nucleotides read TGTGCCAGCAGCCCACCCGGCCGGGGGGGTCCTAGCACAGATACGCAGTATTTT.

V and J are TRBV19 and TRBJ1-6; TRBD1 is a possible D gene (5 bases). This CDR3 has 15 amino acids. Trimming cost V 3 bases and J 9 bases, with 15 bases left between them. Germline-derived CDR1 and CDR2 are LNHDA and SQIVND (reference sequence). CDR3 nucleotides: TGTGCCAGTAGTATCCCCGGGCAGGGCTCTTCACCCCTCCACTTT. Translation gives CASSIPGQGSSPLHF.

The V gene is TRBV11-2, the J gene TRBJ1-1; D possibly corresponds to TRBD1 (5 bases). CDR3 length: 12 amino acids. The germline V gene encodes CDR1 SGHAT and CDR2 FQNNGV. Deletions cut 5 bases from V and 11 bases from J, with 15 bases between. CDR3 sequence (DNA): TGTGCCAGCAGCCCCGGGGGAAGGGGCGCTTTCTTT. Translated, it gives CASSPGGRGAFF.

The chain employs TRBV19 and TRBJ1-5; the match to TRBD1 covers 9 bases. The CDR3 totals 14 residues. Germline CDR1 LNHDA, CDR2 SQIVND (reference sequence). The CDR3 DNA sequence: TGTGGCTCTTCCGGGACAGGGAGCAATCAGCCCCAGCATTTT. Its translation is CGSSGTGSNQPQHF.

V is TRBV5-5 and J is TRBJ2-5, with a tentative D call TRBD1 (7 bases). The germline CDR1 and CDR2 sequences are SGHKS and YYEKEE (reference sequence). V was shortened by 0 bases and J by 6 bases, with 21 bases between the two germline ends. The CDR3 has 17 amino acids. CDR3 DNA: TGTGCCAGCAGCTTGGATCCCGTGACGGAGGGGGCGAAGACCCAGTACTTC. As protein: CASSLDPVTEGAKTQYF. The entire variable domain, with the rest obtained from reference TRBV5-5 and TRBJ2-5, is as follows: DAGVTQSPTHLIKTRGQQVTLRCSPISGHKSVSWYQQVLGQGPQFIFQYYEKEERGRGNFPDRFSARQFPNYSSELNVNALLLGDSALYLCASSLDPVTEGAKTQYFGPGTRLLVL.

This clone was observed a single time. The chain links TRBV6-5 to TRBJ1-2; D is uncertain. The V end lost 4 bases, the J end lost 6 bases, and 12 bases lay between the germline ends. The CDR3 extends over 13 amino acids. CDR1 is MNHEY and CDR2 is SVGAGI in the germline V gene. CDR3 protein: CASSLNSFDGYTF. CDR3 nucleotides: TGTGCCAGCAGTTTAAATAGCTTCGATGGCTACACCTTC.

The gene calls are TRBV5-1 and TRBJ2-2, with TRBD1 matching over 8 bases. Germline V gives CDR1 SGHRS, CDR2 YFSETQ. This CDR3 has 19 residues. V was pared by 3 bases and J by 4 bases, with 17 bases of the junction left unmatched. The CDR3 sequence: CASSSGNRGARMSTGELFF. The CDR3 DNA is TGCGCCAGCAGCTCCGGGAACAGGGGGGCGCGTATGAGCACCGGGGAGCTGTTTTTT.

The table lists this clone with a count of one. The rearrangement links TRBV7-9 to TRBJ1-2, with a weak D call TRBD1 (5 bases). This CDR3 is 15 amino acids long. Trimming removed 5 bases at V and 1 base at J, with 14 bases between. Per the germline V gene, CDR1 is SEHNR and CDR2 is FQNEAQ (reference sequence). The CDR3 here is CASSGAGRINYGYTF. DNA of the CDR3: TGTGCCAGCAGCGGGGCGGGAAGGATTAACTATGGCTACACCTTC.

The chain uses TRBV3-1 (or the pseudogene TRBV3-2) and TRBJ2-3; TRBD2 agrees at 13 bases. CDR3 length: 15 amino acids. Germline V lookup: CDR1 LGHDT, CDR2 YNNKEL (reference sequence). V lost 3 bases to trimming and J lost 6 bases; unmatched junction nucleotides: 3. The CDR3 spells CASSHRLAGGDTQYF. CDR3 coding DNA: TGTGCCAGCAGCCACCGACTAGCGGGGGGCGATACGCAGTATTTT.

This sequence joins TRBV4-1 and TRBJ2-5; 8 bases are shared with TRBD2. Germline V gene lookup returns CDR1 MGHRA and CDR2 YSYEKL. The length of the CDR3 is 18 residues. Trimming took 2 bases from V and 2 from J; bases not matched to a gene: 13. The CDR3 spells CASSQLVTSAGGQETQYF. DNA for the CDR3: TGCGCCAGCAGCCAATTAGTGACGTCGGCGGGGGGACAAGAGACCCAGTACTTC.